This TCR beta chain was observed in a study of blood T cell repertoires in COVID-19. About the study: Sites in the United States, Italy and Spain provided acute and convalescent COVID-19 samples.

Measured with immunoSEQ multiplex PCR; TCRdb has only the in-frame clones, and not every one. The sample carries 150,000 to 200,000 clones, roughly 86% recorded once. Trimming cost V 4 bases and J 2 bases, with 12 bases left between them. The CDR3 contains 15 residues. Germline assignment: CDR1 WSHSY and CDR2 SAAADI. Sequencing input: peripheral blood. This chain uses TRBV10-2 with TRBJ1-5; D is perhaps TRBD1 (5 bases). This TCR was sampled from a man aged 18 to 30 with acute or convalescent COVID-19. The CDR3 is CASSADRMRNQPQHF. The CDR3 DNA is TGCGCCAGCAGTGCTGACAGAATGCGCAATCAGCCCCAGCATTTT.